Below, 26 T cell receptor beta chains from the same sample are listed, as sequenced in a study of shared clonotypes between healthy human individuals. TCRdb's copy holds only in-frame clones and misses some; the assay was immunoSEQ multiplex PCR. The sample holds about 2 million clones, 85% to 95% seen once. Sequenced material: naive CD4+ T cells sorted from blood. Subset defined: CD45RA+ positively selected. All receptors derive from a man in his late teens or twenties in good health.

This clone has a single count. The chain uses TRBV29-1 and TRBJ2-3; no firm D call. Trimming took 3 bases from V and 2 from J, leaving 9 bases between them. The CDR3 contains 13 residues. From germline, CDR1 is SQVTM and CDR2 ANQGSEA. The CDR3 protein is CSVDQRFTDTQYF. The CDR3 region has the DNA TGCAGCGTTGATCAGCGTTTCACAGATACGCAGTATTTT.

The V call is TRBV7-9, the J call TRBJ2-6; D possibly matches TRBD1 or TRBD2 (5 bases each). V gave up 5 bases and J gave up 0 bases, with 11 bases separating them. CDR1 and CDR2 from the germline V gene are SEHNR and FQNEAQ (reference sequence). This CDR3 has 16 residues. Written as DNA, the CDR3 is TGTGCCAGCAGCCGGGACCTCTTCTCTGGGGCCAACGTCCTGACTTTC. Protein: CASSRDLFSGANVLTF.

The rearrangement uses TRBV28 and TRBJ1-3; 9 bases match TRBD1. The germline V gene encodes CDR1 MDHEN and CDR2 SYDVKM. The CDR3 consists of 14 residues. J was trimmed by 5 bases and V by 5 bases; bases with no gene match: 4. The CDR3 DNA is TGTGCCAGCAGTAGACAGGGGGGGAGAAACACCATATATTTT. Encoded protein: CASSRQGGRNTIYF.

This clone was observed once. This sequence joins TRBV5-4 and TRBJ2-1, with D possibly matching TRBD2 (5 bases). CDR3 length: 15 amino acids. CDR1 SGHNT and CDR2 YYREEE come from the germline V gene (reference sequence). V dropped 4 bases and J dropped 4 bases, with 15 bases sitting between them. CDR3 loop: CASSQGAETYNEQFF. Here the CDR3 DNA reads TGTGCCAGCAGCCAAGGAGCGGAGACGTACAATGAGCAGTTCTTC.

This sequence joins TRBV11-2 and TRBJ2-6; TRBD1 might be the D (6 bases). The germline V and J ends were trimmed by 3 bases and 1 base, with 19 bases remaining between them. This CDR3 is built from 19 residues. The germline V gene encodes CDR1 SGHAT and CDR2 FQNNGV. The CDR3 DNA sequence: TGTGCCAGCAGCTTTTTGCTTGGACAGTCCCTTTCTGGGGCCAACGTCCTGACTTTC. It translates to CASSFLLGQSLSGANVLTF. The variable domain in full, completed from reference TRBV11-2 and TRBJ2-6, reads EAGVAQSPRYKIIEKRQSVAFWCNPISGHATLYWYQQILGQGPKLLIQFQNNGVVDDSQLPKDRFSAERLKGVDSTLKIQPAKLEDSAVYLCASSFLLGQSLSGANVLTFGAGSRLTVL.

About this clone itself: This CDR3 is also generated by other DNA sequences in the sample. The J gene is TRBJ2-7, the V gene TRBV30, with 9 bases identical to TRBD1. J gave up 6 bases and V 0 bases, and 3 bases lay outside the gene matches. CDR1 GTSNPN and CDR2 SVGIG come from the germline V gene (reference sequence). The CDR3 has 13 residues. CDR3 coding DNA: TGTGCCTGGAGTGTACAGGGGGCAGGCGAGCAGTACTTC. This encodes CAWSVQGAGEQYF.

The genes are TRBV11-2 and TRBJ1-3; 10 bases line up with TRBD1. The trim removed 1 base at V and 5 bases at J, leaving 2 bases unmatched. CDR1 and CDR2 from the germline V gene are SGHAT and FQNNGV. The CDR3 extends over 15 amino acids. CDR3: CASSLVTGGRNTIYF. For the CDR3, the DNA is TGTGCCAGCAGCTTAGTGACAGGGGGCCGAAACACCATATATTTT. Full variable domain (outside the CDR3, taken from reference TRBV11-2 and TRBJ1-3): EAGVAQSPRYKIIEKRQSVAFWCNPISGHATLYWYQQILGQGPKLLIQFQNNGVVDDSQLPKDRFSAERLKGVDSTLKIQPAKLEDSAVYLCASSLVTGGRNTIYFGEGSWLTVV.

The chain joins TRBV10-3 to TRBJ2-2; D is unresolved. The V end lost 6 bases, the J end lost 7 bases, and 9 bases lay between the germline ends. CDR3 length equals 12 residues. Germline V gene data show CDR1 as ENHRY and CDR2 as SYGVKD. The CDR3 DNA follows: TGTGCCATCAGGCCGAGTGGCGGGGAGCTGTTTTTT. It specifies CAIRPSGGELFF.

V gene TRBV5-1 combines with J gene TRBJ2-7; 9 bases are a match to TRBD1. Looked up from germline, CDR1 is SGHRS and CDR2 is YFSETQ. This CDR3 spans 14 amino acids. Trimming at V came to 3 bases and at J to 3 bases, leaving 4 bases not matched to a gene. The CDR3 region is CASSYGQGNYEQYF. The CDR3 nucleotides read TGCGCCAGCAGCTACGGACAGGGGAACTACGAGCAGTACTTC. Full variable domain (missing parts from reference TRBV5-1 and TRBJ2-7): KAGVTQTPRYLIKTRGQQVTLSCSPISGHRSVSWYQQTPGQGLQFLFEYFSETQRNKGNFPGRFSGRQFSNSRSEMNVSTLELGDSALYLCASSYGQGNYEQYFGPGTRLTVT.

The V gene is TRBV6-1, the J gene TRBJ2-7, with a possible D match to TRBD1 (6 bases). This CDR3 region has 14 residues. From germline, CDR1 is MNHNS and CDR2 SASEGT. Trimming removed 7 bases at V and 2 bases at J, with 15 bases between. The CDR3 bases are TGTGCCAGCATCCGGACAGTAGGAGCCTACGAGCAGTACTTC. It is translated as CASIRTVGAYEQYF.

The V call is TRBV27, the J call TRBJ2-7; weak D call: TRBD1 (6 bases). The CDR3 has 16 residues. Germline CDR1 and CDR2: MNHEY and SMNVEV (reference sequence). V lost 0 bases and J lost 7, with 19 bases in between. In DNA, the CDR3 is TGTGCCAGCAGTTTATCCGTGGGGGCTCTTCTGGGGGAGCAGTACTTC. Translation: CASSLSVGALLGEQYF.

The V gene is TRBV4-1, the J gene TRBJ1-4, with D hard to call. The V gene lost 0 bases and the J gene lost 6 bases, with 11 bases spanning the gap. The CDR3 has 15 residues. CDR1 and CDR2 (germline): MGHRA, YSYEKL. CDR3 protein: CASSQDRNGYEKLFF. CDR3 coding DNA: TGCGCCAGCAGCCAAGATCGCAACGGGTATGAAAAACTGTTTTTT.

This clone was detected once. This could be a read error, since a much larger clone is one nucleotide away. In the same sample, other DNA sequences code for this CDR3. The CDR3 loop reads CASSPPGQGRGEQYF. The CDR3 DNA reads TGTGCCAGCTCACCGCCCGGGCAGGGGAGGGGCGAGCAGTACTTC. This sequence joins TRBV18 and TRBJ2-7, with a weak D call TRBD2 (7 bases). The V and J ends lost 3 bases and 6 bases respectively, with 18 bases between them. CDR3 length: 15 amino acids. Germline CDR1 reads KGHSH; CDR2 reads LQKENI.

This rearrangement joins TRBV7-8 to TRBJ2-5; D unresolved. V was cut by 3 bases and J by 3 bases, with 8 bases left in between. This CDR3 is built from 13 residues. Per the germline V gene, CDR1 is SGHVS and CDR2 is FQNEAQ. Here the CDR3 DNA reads TGTGCCAGCAGCTTTGTCCTGGAAGAGACCCAGTACTTC. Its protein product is CASSFVLEETQYF. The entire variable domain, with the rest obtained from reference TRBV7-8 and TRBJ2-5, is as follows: GAGVSQSPRYKVAKRGQDVALRCDPISGHVSLFWYQQALGQGPEFLTYFQNEAQLDKSGLPSDRFFAERPEGSVSTLKIQRTQQEDSAVYLCASSFVLEETQYFGPGTRLLVL.

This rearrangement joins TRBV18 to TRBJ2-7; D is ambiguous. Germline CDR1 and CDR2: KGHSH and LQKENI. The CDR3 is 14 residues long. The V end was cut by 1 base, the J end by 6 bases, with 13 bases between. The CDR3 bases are TGTGCCAGCTCACCACTAGACGCAGGTTCCGAGCAGTACTTC. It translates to CASSPLDAGSEQYF.

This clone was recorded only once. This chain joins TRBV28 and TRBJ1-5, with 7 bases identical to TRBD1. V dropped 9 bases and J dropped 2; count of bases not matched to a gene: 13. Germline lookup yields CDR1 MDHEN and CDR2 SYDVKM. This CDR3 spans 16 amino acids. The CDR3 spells CARLRQGRRGNQPQHF. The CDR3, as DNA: TGTGCCAGGTTGAGACAGGGCCGACGGGGCAATCAGCCCCAGCATTTT.

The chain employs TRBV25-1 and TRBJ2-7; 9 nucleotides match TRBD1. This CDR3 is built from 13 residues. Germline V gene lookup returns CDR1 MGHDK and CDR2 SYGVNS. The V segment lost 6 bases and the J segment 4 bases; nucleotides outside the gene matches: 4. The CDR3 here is CASRPGQGYEQYF. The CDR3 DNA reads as TGTGCCAGCAGGCCGGGACAGGGTTACGAGCAGTACTTC.

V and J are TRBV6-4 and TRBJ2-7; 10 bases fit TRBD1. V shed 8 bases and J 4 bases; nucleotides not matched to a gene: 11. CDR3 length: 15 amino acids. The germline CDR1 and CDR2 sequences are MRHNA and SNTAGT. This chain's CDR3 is CASSLAGTGAYEQYF. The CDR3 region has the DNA TGTGCCAGCTCTCTGGCCGGGACAGGGGCATACGAGCAGTACTTC.

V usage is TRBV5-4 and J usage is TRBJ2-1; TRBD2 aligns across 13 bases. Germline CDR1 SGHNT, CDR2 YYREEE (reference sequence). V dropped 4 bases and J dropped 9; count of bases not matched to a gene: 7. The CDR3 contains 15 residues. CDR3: CASSQGLAGKGEQFF. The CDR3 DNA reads TGTGCCAGCAGCCAGGGACTAGCGGGGAAAGGTGAGCAGTTCTTC. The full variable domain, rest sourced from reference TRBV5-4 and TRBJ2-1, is ETGVTQSPTHLIKTRGQQVTLRCSSQSGHNTVSWYQQALGQGPQFIFQYYREEENGRGNFPPRFSGLQFPNYSSELNVNALELDDSALYLCASSQGLAGKGEQFFGPGTRLTVL.

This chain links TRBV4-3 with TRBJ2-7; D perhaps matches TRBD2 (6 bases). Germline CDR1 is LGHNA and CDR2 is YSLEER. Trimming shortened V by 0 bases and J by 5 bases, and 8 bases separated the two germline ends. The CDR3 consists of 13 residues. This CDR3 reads CASSQEEGNEQYF. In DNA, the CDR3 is TGCGCCAGCAGCCAAGAGGAGGGGAACGAGCAGTACTTC.

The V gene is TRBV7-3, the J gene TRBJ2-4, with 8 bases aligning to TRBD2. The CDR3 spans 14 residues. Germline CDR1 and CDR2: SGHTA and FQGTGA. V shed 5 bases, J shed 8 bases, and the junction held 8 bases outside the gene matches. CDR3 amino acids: CASSTGLASDIQYF. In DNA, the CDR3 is TGTGCCAGCAGCACCGGACTAGCCTCGGACATTCAGTACTTC.

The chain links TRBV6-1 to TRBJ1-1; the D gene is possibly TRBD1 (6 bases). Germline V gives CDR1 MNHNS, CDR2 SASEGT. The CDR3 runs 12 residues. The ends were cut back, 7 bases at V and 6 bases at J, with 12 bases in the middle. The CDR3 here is CASTRGLPEAFF. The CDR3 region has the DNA TGTGCCAGCACCAGGGGCCTGCCTGAAGCTTTCTTT.

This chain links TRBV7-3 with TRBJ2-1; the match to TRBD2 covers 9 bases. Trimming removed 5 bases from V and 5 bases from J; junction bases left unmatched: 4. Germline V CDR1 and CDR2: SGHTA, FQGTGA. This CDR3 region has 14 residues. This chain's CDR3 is CASSLSGGNNEQFF. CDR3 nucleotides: TGTGCCAGCAGCCTAAGCGGGGGGAACAATGAGCAGTTCTTC.

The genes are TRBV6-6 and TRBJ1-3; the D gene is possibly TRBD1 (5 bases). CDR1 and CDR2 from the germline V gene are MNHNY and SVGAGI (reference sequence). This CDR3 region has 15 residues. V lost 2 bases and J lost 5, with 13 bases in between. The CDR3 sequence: CASSYNRGERNTIYF. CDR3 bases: TGTGCCAGCAGTTACAATCGGGGGGAAAGAAACACCATATATTTT.

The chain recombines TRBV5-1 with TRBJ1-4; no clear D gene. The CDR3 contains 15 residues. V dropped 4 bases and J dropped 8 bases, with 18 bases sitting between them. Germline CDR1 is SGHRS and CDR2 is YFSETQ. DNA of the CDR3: TGCGCCAGCAGCCCCTCCCCCGGGGAGCGAGAAAAACTGTTTTTT. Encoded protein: CASSPSPGEREKLFF.

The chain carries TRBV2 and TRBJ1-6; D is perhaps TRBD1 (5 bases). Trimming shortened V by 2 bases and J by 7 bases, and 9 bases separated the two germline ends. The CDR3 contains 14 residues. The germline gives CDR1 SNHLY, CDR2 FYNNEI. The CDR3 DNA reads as TGTGCCAGCAGTGAACAGGGTTTGAATTCACCCCTCCACTTT. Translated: CASSEQGLNSPLHF. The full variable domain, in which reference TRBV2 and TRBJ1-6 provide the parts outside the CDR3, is EPEVTQTPSHQVTQMGQEVILRCVPISNHLYFYWYRQILGQKVEFLVSFYNNEISEKSEIFDDQFSVERPDGSNFTLKIRSTKLEDSAMYFCASSEQGLNSPLHFGNGTRLTVT.